Described below is a single T cell receptor beta chain sequence and its context. Its specificity is not known. These data are taken from a study of lymphopenia after photon versus proton radiotherapy. General study points: After the lymphocyte nadir, photon-treated repertoires showed oligoclonal expansion, especially of CD8+ Temra cells. Better survival with proton therapy was suggested as possible, not demonstrated. Photon-treated patients lost naive T cells and TCR diversity; proton-treated stayed stable.

The V and J ends lost 8 bases and 4 bases respectively, with 11 bases between them. The CDR3 totals 13 residues. Germline CDR1 is LNHNV and CDR2 is YYDKDF (reference sequence). TCRdb's copy holds only in-frame clones and misses some; the assay was immunoSEQ multiplex PCR. The table lists about 26,000 clones, around 86% of them singletons. The sequence was collected from a woman aged 50 to 65 with pancreatic cancer. The chain recombines TRBV15 with TRBJ1-4; possibly TRBD1 for D (5 bases). The source was peripheral blood, collected from a patient treated with photon-based radiotherapy. The CDR3 region has the DNA TGTGCCACCTCCGGGACCTTTAATGAAAAACTGTTTTTT. It translates to CATSGTFNEKLFF.